This is a list of T cell receptor beta chains from one sample in a study of CD8 T cells in Susac syndrome. TCRdb independently ran MiXCR on the immunoSEQ multiplex PCR reads; one entry per CDR3 protein. This sample has 150,000 to 180,000 distinct CDR3 sequences, with roughly 95% found just once. The sequencing sample was made of CD4+ T cells from PBMCs. The source is a human donor with Susac syndrome. Both conserved end residues are part of each CDR3. Fields, in order: V gene, D gene, clone size, J gene, CDR3 DNA, CDR3 protein. A D gene is named only where the DNA matches it firmly. Only part of the rows carry a size: once, few, many, or a class if the clone is expanded.

V: TRBV29-1
D: TRBD2
size: -
J: TRBJ2-5
DNA: TGCAGCGTTGGCCTCCGACTAGCGGAACCAGAGACCCAGTACTTC
CDR3: CSVGLRLAEPETQYF

V: TRBV2
D: -
size: -
J: TRBJ1-5
DNA: TGTGCCAGCAGTGAGACCCGCAATCAGCCCCAGCATTTT
CDR3: CASSETRNQPQHF

V: TRBV7-9
D: -
size: -
J: TRBJ1-1
DNA: TGTGCCAGCAGCTTCGGCCTCGCTTCAGAAGGGGGGGACACTGAAGCTTTCTTT
CDR3: CASSFGLASEGGDTEAFF

V: TRBV6-6
D: TRBD1
size: -
J: TRBJ1-6
DNA: TGTGCCAGCAGTTACTCCGGGACAGATAATTCACCCCTCCACTTT
CDR3: CASSYSGTDNSPLHF

V: TRBV6-2/TRBV6-3
D: -
size: once
J: TRBJ1-2
DNA: TGTGCCAGCAGTGAACAGCACTATGGCTACACCTTC
CDR3: CASSEQHYGYTF

V: TRBV12-3/TRBV12-4
D: TRBD1
size: -
J: TRBJ2-4
DNA: TGTGCCAGCAGTTTCGAGACAGGGGACATTCAGTACTTC
CDR3: CASSFETGDIQYF

V: TRBV20-1
D: -
size: once
J: TRBJ2-7
DNA: TGCAGTGCTAGAGAAACAGAACAGGAGAACTACGAGCAGTACTTC
CDR3: CSARETEQENYEQYF

V: TRBV3-1
D: TRBD2
size: once
J: TRBJ2-3
DNA: TGTGCCAGCAGCCAAGCAGCGGGGGGATCAGATACGCAGTATTTT
CDR3: CASSQAAGGSDTQYF

V: TRBV20-1
D: -
size: -
J: TRBJ1-4
DNA: TGCAGTGGCCTTTGGCAGCCAAATGAAAAACTGTTTTTT
CDR3: CSGLWQPNEKLFF

V: TRBV4-3
D: TRBD1
size: -
J: TRBJ1-2
DNA: TGCGCCAGCAGCCAAGGGAGATTGACAGGGGACGGCTACACCTTC
CDR3: CASSQGRLTGDGYTF

V: TRBV29-1
D: TRBD1
size: -
J: TRBJ2-7
DNA: TGCAGCGTTCGGGACAGGGCCTACGAGCAGTACTTC
CDR3: CSVRDRAYEQYF

V: TRBV9
D: -
size: -
J: TRBJ2-7
DNA: TGTGCCAGCAGCGTAAAAATTCGTGGGGCAGCCAGCTCCTACGAGCAGTACTTC
CDR3: CASSVKIRGAASSYEQYF

V: TRBV7-2
D: -
size: -
J: TRBJ1-2
DNA: TGTGCCAGCAGCTCAGGGTCGAGATTTGGCTACACCTTC
CDR3: CASSSGSRFGYTF

V: TRBV20-1
D: -
size: -
J: TRBJ2-7
DNA: TGCAGTGCTAGAACGGGGATTCCAGGGGGGCGAACCTACGAGCAGTACTTC
CDR3: CSARTGIPGGRTYEQYF

V: TRBV29-1
D: TRBD2
size: once
J: TRBJ2-5
DNA: TGCAGCGTTGCTTTGATTAGCGGGCCCTCACACGAGACCCAGTACTTC
CDR3: CSVALISGPSHETQYF

V: TRBV19
D: -
size: -
J: TRBJ1-5
DNA: TGTGCCAGTAGTATCACTGGGGTGGGGGATCAGCCCCAGCATTTT
CDR3: CASSITGVGDQPQHF

V: TRBV2
D: -
size: -
J: TRBJ1-1
DNA: TGTGCCAGCCGGGGCCCGAACACTGAAGCTTTCTTT
CDR3: CASRGPNTEAFF

V: TRBV9
D: -
size: -
J: TRBJ1-1
DNA: TGTGCCAGCAGCGTAGCCGCTATAGGCACTGAAGCTTTCTTT
CDR3: CASSVAAIGTEAFF

V: TRBV9
D: -
size: -
J: TRBJ2-3
DNA: TGTGCCAGCAGCATCAGAGGGGCACCGGAAAATACGCAGTATTTT
CDR3: CASSIRGAPENTQYF

V: TRBV3-1
D: -
size: -
J: TRBJ1-5
DNA: TGTGCCAGCAGCCAAGGGACAAATCAGCCCCAGCATTTT
CDR3: CASSQGTNQPQHF

V: TRBV18
D: -
size: -
J: TRBJ1-5
DNA: TGTGCCAGCTCACCCTACAGGGTTAGCTTGGGAGGTCAGCCCCAGCATTTT
CDR3: CASSPYRVSLGGQPQHF

V: TRBV19
D: -
size: -
J: TRBJ2-2
DNA: TGTGCCAGTATGAGGGGACCGAACACCGGGGAGCTGTTTTTT
CDR3: CASMRGPNTGELFF

V: TRBV6-2/TRBV6-3
D: -
size: -
J: TRBJ1-1
DNA: TGTGCCAGTTCGGTGGCCACTGAAGCTTTCTTT
CDR3: CASSVATEAFF

V: TRBV7-2
D: -
size: -
J: TRBJ2-5
DNA: TGTGCCAGCAGCGCATTCAAGGGGGGCCAAGAGACCCAGTACTTC
CDR3: CASSAFKGGQETQYF

V: TRBV18
D: -
size: -
J: TRBJ2-7
DNA: TGTGCCAGCTCACAGGGGAATACCTACGAGCAGTACTTC
CDR3: CASSQGNTYEQYF

V: TRBV5-4
D: TRBD2
size: -
J: TRBJ2-3
DNA: TGTGCCAGCAGCCCTATTAGCGGGGGCCTCACAGATACGCAGTATTTT
CDR3: CASSPISGGLTDTQYF

V: TRBV7-9
D: -
size: -
J: TRBJ1-5
DNA: TGTGCCAGCAGCTTAGGGCGGGCGAACCAGCCCCAGCATTTT
CDR3: CASSLGRANQPQHF

V: TRBV18
D: -
size: -
J: TRBJ2-7
DNA: TGTGCCAGCTCACCACAGGCAGGAATTGCCTACGAGCAGTACTTC
CDR3: CASSPQAGIAYEQYF

V: TRBV7-9
D: TRBD1
size: -
J: TRBJ1-1
DNA: TGTGCCAGCAGCTTAGCTCAGGGGGAAAACACTGAAGCTTTCTTT
CDR3: CASSLAQGENTEAFF

V: TRBV13
D: -
size: -
J: TRBJ1-6
DNA: TGTGCCAGCAGCTTAGGGGGGCTTGGGGAGTGGAATTCACCCCTCCACTTT
CDR3: CASSLGGLGEWNSPLHF

V: TRBV29-1
D: -
size: -
J: TRBJ2-1
DNA: TGCAGCTTCATGCCGGGCTCCTACAATGAGCAGTTCTTC
CDR3: CSFMPGSYNEQFF

V: TRBV28
D: -
size: -
J: TRBJ1-5
DNA: TGTGCCAGCAGCCCCCGCCGGGCAGGGGCTCAGCCCCAGCATTTT
CDR3: CASSPRRAGAQPQHF

V: TRBV20-1
D: -
size: once
J: TRBJ2-3
DNA: TGCAGTGCTAGCGAGGCTGATTGGACGCAGTATTTT
CDR3: CSASEADWTQYF

V: TRBV14
D: -
size: -
J: TRBJ2-3
DNA: TGTGCCAGCAGCCACCAAACAGGAAGGTACACAGATACGCAGTATTTT
CDR3: CASSHQTGRYTDTQYF

V: TRBV29-1
D: TRBD1
size: -
J: TRBJ2-5
DNA: TGCAGCGTTGGGACAGGGGGCCAAGAGACCCAGTACTTC
CDR3: CSVGTGGQETQYF

V: TRBV7-9
D: -
size: -
J: TRBJ1-2
DNA: TGTGCCAGCAGCCCTGAGGCGGACGGCTATGGCTACACCTTC
CDR3: CASSPEADGYGYTF

V: TRBV7-2
D: -
size: -
J: TRBJ2-4
DNA: TGTGCCAGCAGCCCGAATGCGGCAGCCAAAAACATTCAGTACTTC
CDR3: CASSPNAAAKNIQYF

V: TRBV27
D: TRBD2
size: -
J: TRBJ2-1
DNA: TGTGCCAGCAGTTTCCCAACTAGCGCGGGGAATGAGCAGTTCTTC
CDR3: CASSFPTSAGNEQFF

V: TRBV20-1
D: -
size: -
J: TRBJ2-4
DNA: TGCAGTGCCCCGGACTTGCCTGACATTCAGTACTTC
CDR3: CSAPDLPDIQYF

V: TRBV20-1
D: TRBD1
size: -
J: TRBJ1-5
DNA: TGCAGTGCGGGATCTACAGGGGGAGCGGGCAATCAGCCCCAGCATTTT
CDR3: CSAGSTGGAGNQPQHF

V: TRBV7-2
D: -
size: -
J: TRBJ1-5
DNA: TGTGCCAGCAGCTTAGCACGGGGGCAGCCCCAGCATTTT
CDR3: CASSLARGQPQHF

V: TRBV29-1
D: TRBD1
size: -
J: TRBJ2-1
DNA: TGCAGCGTTTGGGGGAGAGTGGGACAGACCAACAATGAGCAGTTCTTC
CDR3: CSVWGRVGQTNNEQFF

V: TRBV6-5
D: -
size: once
J: TRBJ2-3
DNA: TGTGCCAGCAGTCATGTGGATACGCAGTATTTT
CDR3: CASSHVDTQYF